This T cell receptor (beta chain) appears in the sequencing data of a study of shared clonotypes between healthy human individuals. Study outcomes and limitations: Among donors, sharing of clonotypes was expected to be affected by sequencing depth.

The authors ran the assay at deep level. Produced via immunoSEQ multiplex PCR; TCRdb's table is partial and in-frame only. The sample holds approximately 2.5 million clones, around nine tenths seen once. About this clone itself: Its antigen is as yet unknown.

Sequences were obtained from naive CD4+ T cells sorted from blood. Indicated subset: CD45RA+ positively selected. The TCR originated in a young man in good health.

The CDR3 here is CASSVQGGENIQYF. As DNA, the CDR3 is TGTGCCAGCAGTGTTCAGGGTGGCGAAAACATTCAGTACTTC. The rearrangement links TRBV2 to TRBJ2-4; TRBD1 might be the D (5 bases). The V and J ends lost 4 bases and 5 bases respectively, with 12 bases between them. Germline values: CDR1 SNHLY, CDR2 FYNNEI. This CDR3 contains 14 residues.